This TCR beta chain was found in a study of regulatory T cells in long-lasting Graves disease. Across the whole study: The term persistent Graves' disease signified upward of 5 years on antithyroid drugs with positive TSH receptor antibodies.

Overall study results and limits: TRBV28 was favored in persistent disease, as were TRBJ1-2 and TRBJ2-5.

The authors built TCR beta libraries using iRepertoire HTBI primers and Arm-PCR of CDR3 regions. Each CDR3 protein gets one entry after TCRdb re-called the multiplex PCR reads with MiXCR. The sample has about 430,000 distinct CDR3 sequences, approximately 22% seen once. The V gene lost 3 bases and the J gene lost 2 bases, with 19 bases spanning the gap. The germline V gene encodes CDR1 MGHDK and CDR2 SYGVNS. The CDR3 covers 17 residues. The time point was: persistent/refractory GD, antithyroid drugs over 5 years with positive TRAb. The TCR library was made from RNA that had been extracted from PBMCs in TRIzol. Graves' disease diagnoses used American Thyroid Association guidelines. Approximately 9 milliliters of peripheral blood went into EDTA tubes. Details on this clonotype: Its antigen is not known.

The specimen comprised peripheral blood mononuclear cells (PBMCs), sampled when the disease was refractory, from a patient treated with antithyroid drugs. This TCR was sampled from a female donor with Graves disease. The V call is TRBV25-1, the J call TRBJ1-2; maybe TRBD1 (6 bases). The CDR3 region has the DNA TGTGCCAGCAGTGAGGGTCCACAGGGAGCCCAGAACTATGGCTACACCTTC. This gives the protein CASSEGPQGAQNYGYTF.